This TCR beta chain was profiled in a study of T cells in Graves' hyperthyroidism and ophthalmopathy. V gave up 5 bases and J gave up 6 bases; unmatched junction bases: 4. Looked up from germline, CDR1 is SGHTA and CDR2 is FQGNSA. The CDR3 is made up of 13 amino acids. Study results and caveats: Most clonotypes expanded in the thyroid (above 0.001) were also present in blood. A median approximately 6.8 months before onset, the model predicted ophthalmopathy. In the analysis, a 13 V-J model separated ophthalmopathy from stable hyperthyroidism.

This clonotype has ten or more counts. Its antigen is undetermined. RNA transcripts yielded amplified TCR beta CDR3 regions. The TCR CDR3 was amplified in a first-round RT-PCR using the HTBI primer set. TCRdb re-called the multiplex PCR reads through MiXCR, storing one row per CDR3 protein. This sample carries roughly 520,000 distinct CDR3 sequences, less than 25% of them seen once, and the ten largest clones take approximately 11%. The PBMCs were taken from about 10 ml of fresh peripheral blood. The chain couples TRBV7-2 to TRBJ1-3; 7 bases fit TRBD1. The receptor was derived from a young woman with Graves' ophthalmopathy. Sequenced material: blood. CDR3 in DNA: TGTGCCAGCAGCACGCAGGGGGAAAACACCATATATTTT. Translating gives CASSTQGENTIYF. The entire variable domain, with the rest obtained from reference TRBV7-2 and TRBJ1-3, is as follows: GAGVSQSPSNKVTEKGKDVELRCDPISGHTALYWYRQSLGQGLEFLIYFQGNSAPDKSGLPSDRFSAERTGGSVSTLTIQRTQQEDSAVYLCASSTQGENTIYFGEGSWLTVV.